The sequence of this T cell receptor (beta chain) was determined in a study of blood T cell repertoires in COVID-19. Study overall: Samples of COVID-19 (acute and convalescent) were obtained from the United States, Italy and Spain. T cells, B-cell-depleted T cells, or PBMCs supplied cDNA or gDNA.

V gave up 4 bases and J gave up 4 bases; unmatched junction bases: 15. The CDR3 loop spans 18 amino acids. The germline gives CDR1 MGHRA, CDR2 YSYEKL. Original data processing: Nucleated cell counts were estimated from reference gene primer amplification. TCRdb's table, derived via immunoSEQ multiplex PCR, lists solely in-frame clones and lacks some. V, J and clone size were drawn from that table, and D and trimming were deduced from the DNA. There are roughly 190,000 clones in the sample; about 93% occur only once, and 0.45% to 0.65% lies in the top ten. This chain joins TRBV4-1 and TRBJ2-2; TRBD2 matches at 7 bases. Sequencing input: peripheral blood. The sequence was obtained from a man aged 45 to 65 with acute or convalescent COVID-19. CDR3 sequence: CASSRSGAEWGGTGELFF. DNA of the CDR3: TGCGCCAGCAGCCGAAGTGGGGCGGAGTGGGGGGGCACCGGGGAGCTGTTTTTT.